This TCR gamma chain was obtained from a study of intestinal T cells in coeliac disease. CDR3 length: 11 amino acids. The V segment lost 14 bases and the J segment 12 bases; nucleotides outside the gene matches: 17. Using approximately 200 ng of biopsy DNA, TRG was amplified with LymphoTrack primers. TCRdb reprocessed the multiplex PCR reads using CATT. The sample has 360 or so gamma-chain clones; 54% are singletons. Each case's genomic DNA was extracted from ten roughly 5-µm formalin-fixed paraffin-embedded scrolls. Sequences were obtained from a duodenal biopsy. The chain carries TRGV10 and TRGJ1 or TRGJ2. TRGV10 qualifies as an ORF whose function is uncertain. The receptor was derived from a human donor with celiac disease. DNA of the CDR3: TGTGCTCGCGTGGCCACGGGAGGGAAACTCTTT. Encoded protein: CARVATGGKLF.